A single sample gave rise to the 5 T cell receptor beta chains below, sequenced in a study of blood T cell repertoires in COVID-19. Some clones are missing from TCRdb's copy, which holds only in-frame ones; the method was immunoSEQ multiplex PCR. The repertoire includes approximately 150,000 clones, around 85% of them detected once, and about 3.9% sits in the top ten. Input material: peripheral blood. The receptors here all came from a woman aged 70-85 years with acute or convalescent COVID-19.

The V call is TRBV15, the J call TRBJ1-2, with 7 nucleotides matching TRBD1. Looked up from germline, CDR1 is LNHNV and CDR2 is YYDKDF (reference sequence). The CDR3 extends over 13 amino acids. After removal of 0 bases from V and 7 bases from J, the junction contained 2 bases not matched to a gene. CDR3 DNA sequence: TGTGCCACCAGCAGAGACAGGGGGTTTGGCTACACCTTC. Its translation is CATSRDRGFGYTF.

The V and J genes are TRBV28 and TRBJ1-2; D call uncertain. This CDR3 region has 17 residues. Germline CDR1 is MDHEN and CDR2 is SYDVKM. Trimming took off 7 bases at V and 3 bases at J, with 24 bases between the two ends. CDR3 DNA sequence: TGTGCCAGCAAAACCAAGAGGGCAGGCATTCTTCACTATGGCTACACCTTC. Residues: CASKTKRAGILHYGYTF.

The chain couples TRBV6-2 or TRBV6-3 to TRBJ1-5; TRBD1 matches at 11 bases. The V gene end was trimmed by 6 bases and the J gene end by 0 bases; junction bases not matched to a gene: 7. This CDR3 comprises 17 residues. Germline CDR1 reads MNHEY; CDR2 reads SVGEGT. This chain's CDR3 is CASSTSGTGGSNQPQHF. As DNA, the CDR3 is TGTGCCAGCAGCACATCAGGGACAGGGGGTAGCAATCAGCCCCAGCATTTT.

V and J are TRBV5-6 and TRBJ1-1; possibly TRBD1 for D (6 bases). This CDR3 comprises 15 residues. V shed 4 bases and J shed 3 bases, with 16 bases lying between them. Germline lookup yields CDR1 SGHDT and CDR2 YYEEEE. CDR3 residues: CASSAQGGGDTEAFF. In DNA, the CDR3 is TGTGCCAGCAGCGCACAGGGTGGGGGAGACACTGAAGCTTTCTTT.

This sequence joins TRBV27 and TRBJ2-3; 7 nucleotides agree with TRBD1. From germline, CDR1 is MNHEY and CDR2 SMNVEV (reference sequence). V lost 5 bases, J lost 8 bases, and 4 bases stayed unmatched. The CDR3 runs to 12 residues. The CDR3 nucleotides are TGTGCCAGCAGTGCGGACAGGAGTACGCAGTATTTT. This codes for CASSADRSTQYF.